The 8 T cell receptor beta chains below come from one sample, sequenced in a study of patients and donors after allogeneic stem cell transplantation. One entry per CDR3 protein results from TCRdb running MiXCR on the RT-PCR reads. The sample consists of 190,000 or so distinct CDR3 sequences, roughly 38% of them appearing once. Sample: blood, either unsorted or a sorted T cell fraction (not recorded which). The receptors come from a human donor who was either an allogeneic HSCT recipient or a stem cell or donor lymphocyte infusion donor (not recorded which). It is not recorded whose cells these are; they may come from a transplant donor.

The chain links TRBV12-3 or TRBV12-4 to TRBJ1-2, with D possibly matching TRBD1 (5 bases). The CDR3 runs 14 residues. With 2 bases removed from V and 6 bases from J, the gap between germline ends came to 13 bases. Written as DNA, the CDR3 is TGTGCCAGCAGTTTAATTGCGGGGCGAAATGGCTACACCTTC. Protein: CASSLIAGRNGYTF.

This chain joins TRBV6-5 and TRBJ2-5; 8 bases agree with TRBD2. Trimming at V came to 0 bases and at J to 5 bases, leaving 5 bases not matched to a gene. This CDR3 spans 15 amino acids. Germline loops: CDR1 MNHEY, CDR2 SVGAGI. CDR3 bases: TGTGCCAGCAGTTACTCCGGGGGGGGCAAGGAGACCCAGTACTTC. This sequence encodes CASSYSGGGKETQYF.

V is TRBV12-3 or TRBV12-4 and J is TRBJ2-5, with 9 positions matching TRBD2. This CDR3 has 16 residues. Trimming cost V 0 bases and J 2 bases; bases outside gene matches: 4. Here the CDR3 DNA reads TGTGCCAGCAGTTTAGCGCTAGCGGGGTTACAAGAGACCCAGTACTTC. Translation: CASSLALAGLQETQYF.

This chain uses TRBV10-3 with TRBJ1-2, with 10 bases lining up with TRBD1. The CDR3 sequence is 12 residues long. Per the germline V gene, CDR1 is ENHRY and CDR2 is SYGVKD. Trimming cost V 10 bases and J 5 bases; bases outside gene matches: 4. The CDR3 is CATGTGEYGYTF. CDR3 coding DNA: TGTGCCACGGGGACAGGGGAGTATGGCTACACCTTC.

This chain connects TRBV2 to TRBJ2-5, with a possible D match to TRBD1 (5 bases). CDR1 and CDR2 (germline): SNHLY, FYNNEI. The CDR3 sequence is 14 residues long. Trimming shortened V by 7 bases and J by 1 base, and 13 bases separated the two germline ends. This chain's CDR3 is CASNERQTQETQYF. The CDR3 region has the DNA TGTGCCAGCAATGAGAGACAGACCCAAGAGACCCAGTACTTC. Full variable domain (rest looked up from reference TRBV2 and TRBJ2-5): EPEVTQTPSHQVTQMGQEVILRCVPISNHLYFYWYRQILGQKVEFLVSFYNNEISEKSEIFDDQFSVERPDGSNFTLKIRSTKLEDSAMYFCASNERQTQETQYFGPGTRLLVL.

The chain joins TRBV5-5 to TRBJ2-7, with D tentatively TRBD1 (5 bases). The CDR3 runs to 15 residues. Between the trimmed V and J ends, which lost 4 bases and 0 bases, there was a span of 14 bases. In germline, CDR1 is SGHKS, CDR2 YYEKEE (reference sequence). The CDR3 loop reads CASSTDTVSSYEQYF. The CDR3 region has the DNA TGTGCCAGCAGCACGGACACGGTCAGCTCCTACGAGCAGTACTTC.

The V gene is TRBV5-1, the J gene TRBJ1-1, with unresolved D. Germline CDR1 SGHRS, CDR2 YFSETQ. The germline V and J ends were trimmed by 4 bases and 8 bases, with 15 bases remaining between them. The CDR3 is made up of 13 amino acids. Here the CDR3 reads CASSPVGRAEAFF. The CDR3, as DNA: TGCGCCAGCAGCCCTGTCGGGAGGGCGGAAGCTTTCTTT.

The CDR3 is CATSDFDSQETQYF. Here the CDR3 DNA reads TGTGCCACCAGTGATTTCGACAGCCAAGAGACCCAGTACTTC. The rearrangement joins TRBV24-1 to TRBJ2-5; D possibly corresponds to TRBD1 (5 bases). V shed 1 base and J shed 1 base, with 6 bases lying between them. From germline, CDR1 is KGHDR and CDR2 SFDVKD. The CDR3 is made up of 14 amino acids.